This passage covers 21 T cell receptor beta chains from one sample sequenced in a study of CD8+CD57+ T cells in acquired aplastic anemia. Patients picked for sequencing had shown CD8+CD57+ cell expansion detected by flow cytometry. TCR beta VDJ and CDR3 profiling used genomic DNA as template. MiXCR, applied by TCRdb to the reads, yields one record per CDR3 protein. The table has about 220,000 distinct CDR3 sequences, about 44% seen once; the top ten hold 7% to 9.5%. Input material: sorted CD4+, CD8+, or CD8+CD57+ T cells (not recorded which) from PBMCs. These receptors all stem from a human donor with aplastic anemia.

A word on this clonotype: This may arise from a read error, as a much more abundant clone is one base away. This rearrangement joins TRBV7-9 to TRBJ2-2; D possibly matches TRBD1 or TRBD2 (6 bases each). CDR3 length: 16 amino acids. Trimming shortened V by 5 bases and J by 1 base, and 14 bases separated the two germline ends. Germline lookup yields CDR1 SEHNR and CDR2 FQNEAQ (reference sequence). Here the CDR3 DNA reads TGTGCCAGCAGCCAGAGGGGGGAGATGAACACCGGGGAGCTGTTTTTT. Translated: CASSQRGEMNTGELFF.

As concerns this clonotype: This may stem from a read error, because a much larger clone lies one nucleotide away. It is likely a read error, because the conserved phenylalanine at the end of the CDR3 is missing. The V and J genes are TRBV6-4 and TRBJ1-1, with 8 bases that match TRBD1. The CDR3 loop spans 16 amino acids. CDR1 and CDR2 (germline): MRHNA, SNTAGT. The junction had 9 bases not matched to a gene; V was cut back by 6 bases and J by 0 bases. The CDR3 here is CASRPGTGTMNTEAFS. CDR3 nucleotides: TGTGCCAGCAGACCCGGGACAGGAACCATGAACACTGAAGCTTTCTCT.

The chain employs TRBV7-2 and TRBJ1-5, with TRBD1 as a possible D gene (6 bases). Trimming removed 3 bases from V and 3 bases from J, with 12 bases in between. This CDR3 has 15 residues. From germline, CDR1 is SGHTA and CDR2 FQGNSA. CDR3 coding DNA: TGTGCCAGCAGCTTGAGGGGGGATATCAATCAGCCCCAGCATTTT. This sequence encodes CASSLRGDINQPQHF. Using reference TRBV7-2 and TRBJ1-5 for the parts outside the CDR3, the full variable domain is GAGVSQSPSNKVTEKGKDVELRCDPISGHTALYWYRQSLGQGLEFLIYFQGNSAPDKSGLPSDRFSAERTGGSVSTLTIQRTQQEDSAVYLCASSLRGDINQPQHFGDGTRLSIL.

This clonotype has ten or more counts. The chain employs TRBV9 and TRBJ2-2; D is perhaps TRBD2 (6 bases). V was trimmed by 3 bases and J by 2 bases, leaving 11 bases between them. This CDR3 has 15 amino acids. Germline lookup yields CDR1 SGDLS and CDR2 YYNGEE. Here the CDR3 DNA reads TGTGCCAGCAGCGCTACTAGCCGTAACACCGGGGAGCTGTTTTTT. It yields the protein CASSATSRNTGELFF.

Ten or more counts support this clonotype. The chain links TRBV6-5 to TRBJ1-1; 7 positions match TRBD1. CDR1 and CDR2 (germline): MNHEY, SVGAGI. The CDR3 is made up of 17 amino acids. Trimming at V came to 5 bases and at J to 6 bases, leaving 18 bases not matched to a gene. The CDR3 DNA follows: TGTGCCAGCAGTACCGACCGCCGACAGGGACTATCCGCTGAAGCTTTCTTT. Its translation is CASSTDRRQGLSAEAFF.

This clonotype was counted a few times. A read error may explain this, as a much larger clone is one base away. The rearrangement joins TRBV19 to TRBJ1-1; no clear D. V was pared by 1 base and J by 6 bases, with 6 bases between. The CDR3 has 12 residues. Germline V lookup: CDR1 LNHDA, CDR2 SQIVND (reference sequence). The CDR3 sequence is CASSIGSAEAFF. CDR3 in DNA: TGTGCCAGTAGTATAGGGAGCGCTGAAGCTTTCTTT.

This clonotype showed up just a few times. The chain has TRBV2 and TRBJ2-6, with D perhaps TRBD1 (5 bases). V lost 7 bases to trimming and J lost 0 bases, with 10 bases between them. CDR1 and CDR2 from the germline V gene are SNHLY and FYNNEI. The CDR3 has 15 residues. The CDR3 sequence is CASTGRASGANVLTF. Written as DNA, the CDR3 is TGTGCCAGCACAGGCAGGGCCTCTGGGGCCAACGTCCTGACTTTC.

This clonotype was seen repeatedly, ten times or more. The rearrangement uses TRBV5-1 and TRBJ1-1, with 8 bases lining up with TRBD1. CDR1 and CDR2 from the germline V gene are SGHRS and YFSETQ. The CDR3 extends over 14 amino acids. The V and J ends lost 4 bases and 5 bases, in that order; junction bases with no gene match: 7. The CDR3 bases are TGCGCCAGCAGCATAGGACAGGGCCGTACTGAAGCTTTCTTT. It is translated as CASSIGQGRTEAFF.

This clonotype was seen only a few times. The chain recombines TRBV6-1 with TRBJ2-3; the D gene is possibly TRBD2 (7 bases). V lost 0 bases and J 6 bases, leaving 19 bases between the germline ends. This CDR3 region has 17 residues. Germline V gene data show CDR1 as MNHNS and CDR2 as SASEGT. The CDR3 region is CASSEARGGGPLDTQYF. In DNA, the CDR3 is TGTGCCAGCAGTGAAGCTAGGGGGGGGGGCCCGCTTGATACGCAGTATTTT.

This clonotype was detected only once. The chain uses TRBV7-9 and TRBJ2-4, with TRBD2 identical over 8 bases. V shed 4 bases and J 6 bases; nucleotides not matched to a gene: 8. CDR1 and CDR2 from the germline V gene are SEHNR and FQNEAQ (reference sequence). The CDR3 spans 15 residues. The CDR3: CASSSAGELGNIQYF. DNA for the CDR3: TGTGCCAGCAGCTCAGCGGGGGAATTGGGAAACATTCAGTACTTC.

The chain uses TRBV19 and TRBJ2-1; D is perhaps TRBD1 or TRBD2 (5 bases each). The germline V and J ends were trimmed by 9 bases and 0 bases, with 21 bases remaining between them. The V gene's germline CDR1 is LNHDA and CDR2 SQIVND (reference sequence). The length of the CDR3 is 17 residues. The CDR3 protein is CASSARDPASSYNEQFF. The CDR3 nucleotides are TGTGCCAGCAGCGCCCGGGACCCTGCAAGCTCCTACAATGAGCAGTTCTTC.

The genes are TRBV2 and TRBJ2-1; 14 positions agree with TRBD2. The V and J ends lost 6 bases and 9 bases, in that order; junction bases with no gene match: 10. There are 16 residues in the CDR3. CDR1 is SNHLY and CDR2 is FYNNEI in the germline V gene. Here the CDR3 DNA reads TGTGCCAGCAGAGCCGGGACTAGCGGGAGTAGGAGTGAGCAGTTCTTC. It translates to CASRAGTSGSRSEQFF.

This clonotype was counted once. The genes are TRBV7-8 and TRBJ2-1; no definite D call. Near its end, the DNA agrees better with TRBJ2-7, so the J call may be wrong. The CDR3 extends over 14 amino acids. Germline assignment: CDR1 SGHVS and CDR2 FQNEAQ. The chain's CDR3 is CASSLVTGLSEQYF. CDR3 bases: TGTGCCAGCAGCTTAGTTACGGGTTTGTCCGAGCAGTACTTC.

The rearrangement joins TRBV27 to TRBJ1-1; 8 bases match TRBD1. Germline CDR1 is MNHEY and CDR2 is SMNVEV (reference sequence). This CDR3 has 14 amino acids. Trimming cost V 5 bases and J 4 bases; bases outside gene matches: 6. For the CDR3, the DNA is TGTGCCAGCAGTCCACAGGGGGGGAGCACTGAAGCTTTCTTT. Protein sequence: CASSPQGGSTEAFF.

The chain carries TRBV9 and TRBJ1-6, with unresolved D. The CDR3 is made up of 14 amino acids. Germline lookup yields CDR1 SGDLS and CDR2 YYNGEE. V was shortened by 2 bases and J by 7 bases, with 10 bases between the two germline ends. The CDR3 spells CASSVRAQNSPLHF. CDR3 in DNA: TGTGCCAGCAGCGTCCGGGCCCAAAATTCACCCCTCCACTTT.

Points on this clonotype: At one end the junction does not follow the germline gene, possibly because of a read error. The chain has TRBV7-7 and TRBJ1-3; D not certain. This CDR3 has 13 amino acids. The germline gives CDR1 SSHAT, CDR2 FNYEAQ (reference sequence). CDR3 DNA sequence: TGTGCTAGCAGCTGGGTCGCTGGAAACACCATATATTTT. Protein: CASSWVAGNTIYF.

The chain joins TRBV10-3 to TRBJ2-3, with D perhaps TRBD2 (6 bases). Trimming shortened V by 5 bases and J by 1 base, and 13 bases separated the two germline ends. The CDR3 runs 15 residues. Germline CDR1 is ENHRY and CDR2 is SYGVKD. CDR3 DNA: TGTGCCATCAGTCCACAGCGGGCCCGCACAGATACGCAGTATTTT. Residues: CAISPQRARTDTQYF.

This clonotype was found many times. V gene TRBV19 combines with J gene TRBJ1-1; D ambiguous. V lost 7 bases and J lost 0, with 9 bases in between. Germline CDR1 is LNHDA and CDR2 is SQIVND (reference sequence). This CDR3 region has 13 residues. CDR3: CASKRSMNTEAFF. The DNA of the CDR3 is TGTGCCAGTAAGAGGAGTATGAACACTGAAGCTTTCTTT.

This clonotype was detected a few times. The V gene is TRBV27, the J gene TRBJ1-5; weak D call: TRBD1 (5 bases). Germline lookup yields CDR1 MNHEY and CDR2 SMNVEV (reference sequence). CDR3 length: 16 residues. Trimming removed 2 bases at V and 2 bases at J, with 13 bases between. The CDR3 here is CASSLVGGRGNQPQHF. The CDR3 nucleotides are TGTGCCAGCAGTTTAGTTGGGGGACGCGGCAATCAGCCCCAGCATTTT.

Ten or more counts support this clonotype. The V and J genes are TRBV14 and TRBJ2-7; tentative D call: TRBD1 (5 bases). Between the trimmed V and J ends, which lost 5 bases and 0 bases, there was a span of 14 bases. Germline values: CDR1 SGHDN, CDR2 FVKESK. The CDR3 has 15 amino acids. In DNA, the CDR3 is TGTGCCAGCAGCATACAAGTTCAGGGCTCCTACGAGCAGTACTTC. Amino acids: CASSIQVQGSYEQYF.

This chain joins TRBV19 and TRBJ1-6; 7 bases fit TRBD1. The trim removed 1 base at V and 5 bases at J, leaving 5 bases unmatched. In germline, CDR1 is LNHDA, CDR2 SQIVND (reference sequence). The CDR3 is 16 residues long. Written as DNA, the CDR3 is TGTGCCAGTAGTATAGTAGGCGGGACAGATAATTCACCCCTCCACTTT. Its translation is CASSIVGGTDNSPLHF. Combining the CDR3 with reference TRBV19 and TRBJ1-6 gives the whole variable domain DGGITQSPKYLFRKEGQNVTLSCEQNLNHDAMYWYRQDPGQGLRLIYYSQIVNDFQKGDIAEGYSVSREKKESFPLTVTSAQKNPTAFYLCASSIVGGTDNSPLHFGNGTRLTVT.